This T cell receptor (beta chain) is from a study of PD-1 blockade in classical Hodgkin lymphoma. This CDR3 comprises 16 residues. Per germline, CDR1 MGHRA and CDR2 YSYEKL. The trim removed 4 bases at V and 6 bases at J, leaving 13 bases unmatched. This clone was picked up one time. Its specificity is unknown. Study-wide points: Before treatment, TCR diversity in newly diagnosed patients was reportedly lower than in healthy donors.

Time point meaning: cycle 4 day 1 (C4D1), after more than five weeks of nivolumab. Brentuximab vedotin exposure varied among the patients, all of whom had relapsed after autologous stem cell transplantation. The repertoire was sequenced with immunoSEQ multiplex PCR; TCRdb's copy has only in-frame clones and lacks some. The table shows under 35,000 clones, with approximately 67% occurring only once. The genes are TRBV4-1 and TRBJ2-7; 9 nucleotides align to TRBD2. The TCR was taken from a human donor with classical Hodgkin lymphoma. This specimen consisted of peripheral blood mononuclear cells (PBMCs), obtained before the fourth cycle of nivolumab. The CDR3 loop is CASSPGREGPNAEQYF. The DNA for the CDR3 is TGCGCCAGCAGCCCAGGGCGGGAGGGCCCCAACGCCGAGCAGTACTTC.